The 28 T cell receptor beta chains below all came from one sample that was sequenced in a study of T cell responses to AZD1222 COVID-19 vaccine. Sequencing used immunoSEQ multiplex PCR; TCRdb keeps in-frame clones, though not all of them. In the table there are 160,000 or so clones, about 92% of which are singletons. Specimen: peripheral blood, collected on day 0 of AZD1222 vaccination. The receptor source for this set is an adult in good health.

Notes on this clone: Within the sample, other DNA sequences also encode this same CDR3. V and J are TRBV11-2 and TRBJ2-7; either TRBD1 or TRBD2 may fit D (6 bases each). V was cut by 1 base and J by 0 bases, with 10 bases left in between. This CDR3 is built from 15 residues. Germline CDR1 is SGHAT and CDR2 is FQNNGV. CDR3 in amino acids: CASSLVGGSSYEQYF. The CDR3 DNA is TGTGCCAGCAGCTTAGTCGGGGGCAGCTCCTACGAGCAGTACTTC.

This sequence joins TRBV11-2 and TRBJ1-2, with D possibly matching TRBD1 (5 bases). V lost 0 bases and J 2 bases, leaving 7 bases between the germline ends. The germline V gene encodes CDR1 SGHAT and CDR2 FQNNGV. CDR3 length: 14 amino acids. In nucleotides, the CDR3 is TGTGCCAGCAGCTTAGAGCCAGGGAACTATGGCTACACCTTC. Translated: CASSLEPGNYGYTF.

This sequence joins TRBV23-1 and TRBJ1-6; TRBD1 might be the D (5 bases). TRBV23-1 is annotated as an ORF whose role is uncertain. Trimming took 0 bases from V and 6 from J, leaving 9 bases between them. This CDR3 has 15 amino acids. The CDR3 sequence is CASSQSGDGNSPLHF. The CDR3 region has the DNA TGCGCCAGCAGTCAATCCGGGGACGGTAATTCACCCCTCCACTTT.

The chain uses TRBV7-6 and TRBJ2-7, with D hard to call. Trimming stripped 1 base from V and 7 bases from J, with 11 bases between. CDR3 length: 13 residues. Germline CDR1 SGHVS, CDR2 FNYEAQ. CDR3 in DNA: TGTGCCAGCAGCTTAGGTCAGAGGTCGGAGCAGTACTTC. Residues: CASSLGQRSEQYF.

The V and J genes are TRBV7-9 and TRBJ2-2; D is undetermined. Trimming pared 4 bases from V and 6 bases from J, leaving 9 bases between. The CDR3 is 13 residues long. Germline values: CDR1 SEHNR, CDR2 FQNEAQ (reference sequence). CDR3 bases: TGTGCCAGCAGCTCATCGTTAGCCGGGGAGCTGTTTTTT. Residues: CASSSSLAGELFF. Full variable domain (remainder filled in from reference TRBV7-9 and TRBJ2-2): DTGVSQNPRHKITKRGQNVTFRCDPISEHNRLYWYRQTLGQGPEFLTYFQNEAQLEKSRLLSDRFSAERPKGSFSTLEIQRTEQGDSAMYLCASSSSLAGELFFGEGSRLTVL.

V and J are TRBV5-6 and TRBJ2-5; perhaps TRBD2 as D (6 bases). CDR1 is SGHDT, CDR2 YYEEEE, per germline. The ends were cut back, 1 base at V and 9 bases at J, with 13 bases in the middle. The CDR3 loop spans 13 amino acids. Written as DNA, the CDR3 is TGTGCCAGCAGCTTGAGACGGCCGGGGGCCCAGTACTTC. As protein: CASSLRRPGAQYF.

The chain recombines TRBV6-5 with TRBJ1-1, with 11 bases fitting TRBD1. Germline V gene data show CDR1 as MNHEY and CDR2 as SVGAGI. CDR3 length equals 14 residues. V shed 6 bases, J shed 5 bases, and the junction held 5 bases outside the gene matches. The CDR3 nucleotides read TGTGCCAGCAGCCCCGGGACAGGGGGTACTGAAGCTTTCTTT. Translated: CASSPGTGGTEAFF.

The V gene is TRBV30, the J gene TRBJ1-2; D gene unclear. V lost 1 base and J lost 5, with 8 bases in between. Germline V lookup: CDR1 GTSNPN, CDR2 SVGIG (reference sequence). This CDR3 region has 12 residues. The CDR3 DNA follows: TGTGCCTGGAGTGGAGGTCTGTATGGCTACACCTTC. Protein sequence: CAWSGGLYGYTF.

CDR3 residues: CASSLRSGSSYNEQFF. The CDR3 DNA sequence: TGTGCCAGCTCACTAAGAAGCGGGAGCTCCTACAATGAGCAGTTCTTC. The chain employs TRBV18 and TRBJ2-1; TRBD2 agrees at 8 bases. CDR3 size: 16 residues. Germline V CDR1 and CDR2: KGHSH, LQKENI. The trim removed 4 bases at V and 0 bases at J, leaving 5 bases unmatched.

The rearrangement links TRBV10-3 to TRBJ1-2; D is undetermined. The CDR3 is 14 amino acids. V was cut by 3 bases and J by 5 bases, with 13 bases left in between. Germline CDR1 is ENHRY and CDR2 is SYGVKD. The CDR3 coding sequence is TGTGCCATCAGTGACGACCGGAGTAGATATGGCTACACCTTC. Its protein product is CAISDDRSRYGYTF.

This rearrangement joins TRBV7-9 to TRBJ1-2; D not certain. The CDR3 sequence is 15 residues long. The ends were cut back, 5 bases at V and 6 bases at J, with 19 bases in the middle. Germline-derived CDR1 and CDR2 are SEHNR and FQNEAQ (reference sequence). CDR3 nucleotide sequence: TGTGCCAGCAGCCGAGAGGGCAGACCCAACAATGGCTACACCTTC. Its translation: CASSREGRPNNGYTF.

J is TRBJ1-5 and V is TRBV6-5; D unresolved. CDR1 MNHEY and CDR2 SVGAGI come from the germline V gene. The CDR3 has 15 amino acids. The V and J ends lost 2 bases and 11 bases respectively, with 19 bases between them. As DNA, the CDR3 is TGTGCCAGCAGTTACAATACGTTGACTTTAGGATCCCAGCATTTT. Its protein is CASSYNTLTLGSQHF.

CDR3 sequence: CASSLQGRLYNEQFF. In DNA, the CDR3 is TGTGCCAGCAGCTTGCAGGGAAGGTTGTACAATGAGCAGTTCTTC. The rearrangement links TRBV5-8 to TRBJ2-1; D might be TRBD1 (5 bases). The germline CDR1 and CDR2 sequences are SGHTS and YDEGEE. The V and J ends lost 1 base and 4 bases respectively, with 12 bases between them. This CDR3 region has 15 residues.

This chain joins TRBV19 and TRBJ2-6, with TRBD1 as a possible D gene (5 bases). Germline CDR1 LNHDA, CDR2 SQIVND (reference sequence). Trimming removed 10 bases at V and 0 bases at J, with 16 bases between. CDR3 length: 16 amino acids. DNA of the CDR3: TGTGCCAACCCACTCAGGGTTCCCTCTGGGGCCAACGTCCTGACTTTC. It codes for CANPLRVPSGANVLTF. Complete variable domain (other parts from reference TRBV19 and TRBJ2-6): DGGITQSPKYLFRKEGQNVTLSCEQNLNHDAMYWYRQDPGQGLRLIYYSQIVNDFQKGDIAEGYSVSREKKESFPLTVTSAQKNPTAFYLCANPLRVPSGANVLTFGAGSRLTVL.

The rearrangement links TRBV6-5 to TRBJ1-5; D is unresolved. The CDR3 covers 15 residues. Per the germline V gene, CDR1 is MNHEY and CDR2 is SVGAGI. Trimming took 5 bases from V and 2 from J, leaving 13 bases between them. CDR3 sequence (DNA): TGTGCCAGCAGTCTGGACCCTGGGGGCAATCAGCCCCAGCATTTT. It codes for CASSLDPGGNQPQHF.

The chain carries TRBV29-1 and TRBJ1-1; D may be TRBD1 (5 bases). Germline CDR1 reads SQVTM; CDR2 reads ANQGSEA. CDR3 length: 12 residues. V was shortened by 5 bases and J by 1 base, with 8 bases between the two germline ends. CDR3 protein: CSVRQRNTEAFF. The CDR3 nucleotides read TGCAGCGTTCGACAGAGGAACACTGAAGCTTTCTTT.

This clone was observed once. The chain recombines TRBV11-2 with TRBJ1-1, with D unclear. The germline V and J ends were trimmed by 5 bases and 4 bases, with 14 bases remaining between them. Germline CDR1 reads SGHAT; CDR2 reads FQNNGV. The CDR3 runs to 14 residues. CDR3 nucleotides: TGTGCCAGCAGCCCCCAGACCTGGGGCACTGAAGCTTTCTTT. Protein sequence: CASSPQTWGTEAFF. Drawing the rest from reference TRBV11-2 and TRBJ1-1, the complete variable domain is EAGVAQSPRYKIIEKRQSVAFWCNPISGHATLYWYQQILGQGPKLLIQFQNNGVVDDSQLPKDRFSAERLKGVDSTLKIQPAKLEDSAVYLCASSPQTWGTEAFFGQGTRLTVV.

The chain uses TRBV18 and TRBJ2-5; a weak D match, TRBD1 (6 bases). The CDR3 extends over 15 amino acids. From germline, CDR1 is KGHSH and CDR2 LQKENI. V was pared by 1 base and J by 2 bases, with 11 bases between. CDR3 DNA: TGTGCCAGCTCACCACGGGCAGGGGTACAAGAGACCCAGTACTTC. As protein: CASSPRAGVQETQYF.

V is TRBV6-5 and J is TRBJ2-1, with D uncertain. CDR3 length: 13 residues. Looked up from germline, CDR1 is MNHEY and CDR2 is SVGAGI. V shed 0 bases and J shed 11 bases, with 11 bases lying between them. The CDR3 reads CASSYSFPDKQFF. In DNA, the CDR3 is TGTGCCAGCAGTTACTCGTTCCCGGATAAGCAGTTCTTC.

The chain recombines TRBV27 with TRBJ2-2; 7 bases line up with TRBD1. There are 14 residues in the CDR3. The junction had 3 bases not matched to a gene; V was cut back by 7 bases and J by 1 base. Germline CDR1 and CDR2: MNHEY and SMNVEV (reference sequence). Here the CDR3 reads CASKGQWNTGELFF. CDR3 sequence (DNA): TGTGCCAGCAAGGGACAGTGGAACACCGGGGAGCTGTTTTTT.

The chain joins TRBV2 to TRBJ1-4; D may be TRBD1 (5 bases). The V gene's germline CDR1 is SNHLY and CDR2 FYNNEI. The CDR3 spans 13 residues. Between the trimmed V and J ends, which lost 7 bases and 8 bases, there was a span of 14 bases. The CDR3, as DNA: TGTGCCAGCAAATTAGGGGTCGGGGAAAAACTGTTTTTT. Protein sequence: CASKLGVGEKLFF.

The chain joins TRBV7-8 to TRBJ2-7; D is perhaps TRBD1 (5 bases). This CDR3 is built from 13 residues. The V end lost 3 bases, the J end lost 4 bases, and 10 bases lay between the germline ends. Germline V CDR1 and CDR2: SGHVS, FQNEAQ. The CDR3 sequence is CASSLDTLYEQYF. CDR3 nucleotides: TGTGCCAGCAGCTTGGACACCCTGTACGAGCAGTACTTC.

J is TRBJ1-5 and V is TRBV6-5; a weak D match, TRBD1 (6 bases). The CDR3 has 14 amino acids. Looked up from germline, CDR1 is MNHEY and CDR2 is SVGAGI. The V end lost 2 bases, the J end lost 4 bases, and 9 bases lay between the germline ends. CDR3 protein: CASSYHQGNQPQHF. As DNA, the CDR3 is TGTGCCAGCAGTTACCACCAGGGGAATCAGCCCCAGCATTTT.

The chain is built from TRBV20-1 and TRBJ1-2, with a possible D match to TRBD1 (5 bases). Germline-derived CDR1 and CDR2 are DFQATT and SNEGSKA (reference sequence). This CDR3 spans 13 amino acids. The ends were cut back, 3 bases at V and 4 bases at J, with 12 bases in the middle. CDR3 protein: CSASYEGIYGYTF. CDR3 sequence (DNA): TGCAGTGCTAGTTACGAGGGGATCTATGGCTACACCTTC.

The chain carries TRBV9 and TRBJ1-5; D is ambiguous. Trimming removed 5 bases from V and 3 bases from J, with 12 bases in between. Germline lookup yields CDR1 SGDLS and CDR2 YYNGEE. The CDR3 spans 14 residues. CDR3 DNA sequence: TGTGCCAGCAGTGCCCGGGAGGACAATCAGCCCCAGCATTTT. Translated, it gives CASSAREDNQPQHF.

The gene calls are TRBV7-2 and TRBJ1-2; weak D call: TRBD1 (5 bases). The CDR3 extends over 12 amino acids. Germline values: CDR1 SGHTA, CDR2 FQGNSA. Trimming took off 3 bases at V and 8 bases at J, with 10 bases between the two ends. The CDR3 coding sequence is TGTGCCAGCAGCTTCAGGGAGTACGGCTACACCTTC. It codes for CASSFREYGYTF.

This chain links TRBV7-9 with TRBJ2-3, with 8 nucleotides matching TRBD2. The ends lost 5 bases at V and 5 bases at J; junction bases unmatched: 6. The CDR3 has 14 residues. Germline V gives CDR1 SEHNR, CDR2 FQNEAQ (reference sequence). DNA of the CDR3: TGTGCCAGCAGCAGCGGGAGTGCCCGAGATACGCAGTATTTT. Translating it yields CASSSGSARDTQYF.

This chain connects TRBV7-2 to TRBJ1-3, with 8 bases fitting TRBD1. Germline V gives CDR1 SGHTA, CDR2 FQGNSA. CDR3 length: 15 residues. After removal of 5 bases from V and 2 bases from J, the junction contained 5 bases not matched to a gene. CDR3 DNA: TGTGCCAGCAGCATTAGGACAGGGCCTGGAAACACCATATATTTT. Its protein product is CASSIRTGPGNTIYF.